Described below is a single T cell receptor beta chain sequence and its context. The target antigen is unknown. After expansion with viral peptide pools in the ViraFEST assay, antigen-specific CD4+ T cells were sequenced. Cells that had been cultured for less than eleven days were the source of isolated CD4+ T cells. Vaccine administered to participants consisted of two doses of either BNT162b2 or mRNA-1273. Researchers reported culturing over 1.5 million PBMC in each well, adding 8 to 10 IU/ml IL-2 and 10 ug/ml peptides. This specimen comes from a study of vaccination effects on CD4 cells after COVID-19. The overall study: Following the second dose by a median of 72 days, the post-vaccine samples were obtained.

CDR1 is SGHVS and CDR2 is FQNEAQ in the germline V gene. The trim removed 5 bases at V and 1 base at J, leaving 7 bases unmatched. CDR3 size: 15 residues. Clones were read by immunoSEQ multiplex PCR, and TCRdb kept only the in-frame ones, dropping some. The data contain about 31,000 clones, about 66% of them singletons. Whole-study results and caveats: No early post-infection timepoints were available in the study, which also included few convalescent patients.

This TCR came from a human donor who received a COVID-19 vaccine. The rearrangement links TRBV7-8 to TRBJ2-7, with 8 bases identical to TRBD2. Sequencing used CD4+ T cells from PBMCs cultured with SARS-CoV-2 spike peptides, obtained after COVID-19 vaccination. The CDR3 DNA follows: TGTGCCAGCAGCCAGATTACTAGCGGTTCCTACGAGCAGTACTTC. Translating gives CASSQITSGSYEQYF.